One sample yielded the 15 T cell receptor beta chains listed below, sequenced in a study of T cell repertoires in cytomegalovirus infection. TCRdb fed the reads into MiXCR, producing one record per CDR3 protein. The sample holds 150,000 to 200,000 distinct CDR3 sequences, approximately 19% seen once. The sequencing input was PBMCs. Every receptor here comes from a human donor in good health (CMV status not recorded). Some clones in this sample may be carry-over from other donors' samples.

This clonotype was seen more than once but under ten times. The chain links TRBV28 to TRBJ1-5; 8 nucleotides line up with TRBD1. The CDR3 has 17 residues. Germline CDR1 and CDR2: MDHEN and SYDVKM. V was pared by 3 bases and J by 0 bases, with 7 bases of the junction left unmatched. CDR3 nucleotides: TGTGCCAGCAGTTTCGGACAGGGATTATATAGCAATCAGCCCCAGCATTTT. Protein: CASSFGQGLYSNQPQHF.

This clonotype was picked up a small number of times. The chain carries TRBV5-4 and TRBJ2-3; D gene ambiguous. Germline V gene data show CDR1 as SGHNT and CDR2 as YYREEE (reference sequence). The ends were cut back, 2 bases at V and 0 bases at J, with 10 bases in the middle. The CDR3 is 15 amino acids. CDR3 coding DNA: TGTGCCAGCAGCTTAAGTGCTGGTAGCACAGATACGCAGTATTTT. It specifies CASSLSAGSTDTQYF.

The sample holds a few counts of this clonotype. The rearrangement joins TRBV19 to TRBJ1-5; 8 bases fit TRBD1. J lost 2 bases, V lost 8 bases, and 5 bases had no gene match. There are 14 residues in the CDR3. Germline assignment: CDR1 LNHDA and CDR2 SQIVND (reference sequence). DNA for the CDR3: TGTGCCAGTGGTAAGGACAGGGGCAATCAGCCCCAGCATTTT. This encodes CASGKDRGNQPQHF.

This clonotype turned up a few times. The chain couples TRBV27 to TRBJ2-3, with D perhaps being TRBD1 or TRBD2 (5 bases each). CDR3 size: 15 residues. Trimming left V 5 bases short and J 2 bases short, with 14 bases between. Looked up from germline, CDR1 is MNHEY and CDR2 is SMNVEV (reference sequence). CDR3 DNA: TGTGCCAGCAGTCCCTACTCCGGGGCCACAGATACGCAGTATTTT. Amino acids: CASSPYSGATDTQYF.

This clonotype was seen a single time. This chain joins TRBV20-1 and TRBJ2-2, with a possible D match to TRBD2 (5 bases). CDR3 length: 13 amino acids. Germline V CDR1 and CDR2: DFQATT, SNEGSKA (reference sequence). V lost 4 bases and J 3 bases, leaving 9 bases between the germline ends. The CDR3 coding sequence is TGCAGTGCTACCGGGAAGGACACCGGGGAGCTGTTTTTT. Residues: CSATGKDTGELFF.

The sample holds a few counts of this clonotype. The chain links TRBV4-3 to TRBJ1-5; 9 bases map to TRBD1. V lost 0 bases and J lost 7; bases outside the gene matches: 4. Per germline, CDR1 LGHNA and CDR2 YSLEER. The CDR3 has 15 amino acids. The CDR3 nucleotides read TGCGCCAGCAGCCAAGAAACAGGGGGCGGCCAGCCCCAGCATTTT. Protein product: CASSQETGGGQPQHF.

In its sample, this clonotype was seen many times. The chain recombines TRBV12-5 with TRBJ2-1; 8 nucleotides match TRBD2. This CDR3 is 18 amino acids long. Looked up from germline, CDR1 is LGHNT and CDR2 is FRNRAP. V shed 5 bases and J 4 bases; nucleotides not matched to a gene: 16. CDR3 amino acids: CASGRGLAGPQGYNEQFF. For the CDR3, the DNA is TGTGCTAGTGGTCGAGGGCTAGCGGGCCCCCAGGGGTACAATGAGCAGTTCTTC. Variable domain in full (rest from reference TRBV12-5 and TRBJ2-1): DARVTQTPRHKVTEMGQEVTMRCQPILGHNTVFWYRQTMMQGLELLAYFRNRAPLDDSGMPKDRFSAEMPDATLATLKIQPSEPRDSAVYFCASGRGLAGPQGYNEQFFGPGTRLTVL.

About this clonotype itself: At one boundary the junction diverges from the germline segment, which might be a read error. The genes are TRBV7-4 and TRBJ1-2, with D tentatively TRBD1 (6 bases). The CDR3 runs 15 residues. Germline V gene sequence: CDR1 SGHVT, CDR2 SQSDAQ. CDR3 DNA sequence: TGTGCCTGCAGTGCCACAGGGAGACAAAGCTATGGCTACACCTTC. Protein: CACSATGRQSYGYTF.

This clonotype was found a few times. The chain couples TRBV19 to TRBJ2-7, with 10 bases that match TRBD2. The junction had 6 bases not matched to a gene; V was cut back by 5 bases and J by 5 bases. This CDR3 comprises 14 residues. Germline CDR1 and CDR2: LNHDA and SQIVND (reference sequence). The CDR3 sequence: CASSPSGSIDEQYF. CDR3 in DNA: TGTGCCAGTAGTCCTAGCGGGAGCATCGACGAGCAGTACTTC.

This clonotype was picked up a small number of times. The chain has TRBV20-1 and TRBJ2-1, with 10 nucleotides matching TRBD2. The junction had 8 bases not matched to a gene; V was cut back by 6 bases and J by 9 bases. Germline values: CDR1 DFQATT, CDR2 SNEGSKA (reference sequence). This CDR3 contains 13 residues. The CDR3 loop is CSASRAGGGEQFF. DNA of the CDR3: TGCAGTGCAAGCAGAGCGGGAGGGGGTGAGCAGTTCTTC.

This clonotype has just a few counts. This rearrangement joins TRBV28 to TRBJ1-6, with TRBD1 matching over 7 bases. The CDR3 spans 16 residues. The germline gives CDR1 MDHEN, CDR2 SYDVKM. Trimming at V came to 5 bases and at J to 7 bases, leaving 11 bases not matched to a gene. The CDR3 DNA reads TGTGCCAGCAGTCTCGCCCGGGACAGCCAAAATTCACCCCTCCACTTT. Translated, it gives CASSLARDSQNSPLHF.

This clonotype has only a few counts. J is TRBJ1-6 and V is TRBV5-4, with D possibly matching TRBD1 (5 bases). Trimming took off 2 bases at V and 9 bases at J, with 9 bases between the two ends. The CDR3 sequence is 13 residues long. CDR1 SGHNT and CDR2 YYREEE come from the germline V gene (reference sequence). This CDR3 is CASSFAGSSPLHF. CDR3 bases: TGTGCCAGCAGCTTTGCAGGGAGTTCACCCCTCCACTTT.

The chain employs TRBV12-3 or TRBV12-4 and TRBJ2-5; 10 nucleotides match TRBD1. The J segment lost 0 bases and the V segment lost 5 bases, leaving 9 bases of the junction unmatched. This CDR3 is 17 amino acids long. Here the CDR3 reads CASSGTQTGGHQETQYF. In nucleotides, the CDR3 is TGTGCCAGCAGTGGAACTCAGACAGGGGGCCACCAAGAGACCCAGTACTTC.

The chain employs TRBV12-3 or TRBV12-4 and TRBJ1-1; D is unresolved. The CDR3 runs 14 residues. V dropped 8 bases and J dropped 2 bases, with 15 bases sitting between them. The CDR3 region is CASDPRMANTEAFF. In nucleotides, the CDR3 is TGTGCCAGCGACCCCCGGATGGCAAACACTGAAGCTTTCTTT.

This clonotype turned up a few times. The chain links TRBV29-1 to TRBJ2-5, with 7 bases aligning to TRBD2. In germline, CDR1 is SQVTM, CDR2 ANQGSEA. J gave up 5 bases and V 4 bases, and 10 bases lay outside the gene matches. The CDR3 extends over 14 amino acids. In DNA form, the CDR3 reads TGCAGCGTTGCCCTAGCGGCTCCGTCCGAGACCCAGTACTTC. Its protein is CSVALAAPSETQYF.